The 2 T cell receptor beta chains listed next were all sequenced from one sample in a study of early T cells in non-severe SARS-CoV-2 infection. TCRdb re-derived calls from the 5' RACE reads in MiXCR, one entry per CDR3 protein. The sample holds roughly 99,000 distinct CDR3 sequences, approximately 12% seen once. The sample comprised whole blood. These receptor sequences come from an adult who was a healthcare worker with PCR-confirmed SARS-CoV-2 infection or an uninfected control (not recorded which).

A word on this clonotype: A clone one base away is much larger, so this may be a read error. The gene calls are TRBV9 and TRBJ2-5; 8 bases are shared with TRBD1. V gave up 0 bases and J gave up 1 base; unmatched junction bases: 5. The germline CDR1 and CDR2 sequences are SGDLS and YYNGEE. This CDR3 has 16 amino acids. This chain's CDR3 is CASSVGTQGAQETQYF. CDR3 bases: TGTGCCAGCAGCGTAGGCACCCAGGGGGCCCAAGAGACCCAGTACTTC.

The chain joins TRBV20-1 to TRBJ2-7, with a possible D match to TRBD1 (6 bases). The CDR3 has 12 residues. V was trimmed by 7 bases and J by 2 bases, leaving 12 bases between them. Germline CDR1 DFQATT, CDR2 SNEGSKA (reference sequence). The CDR3, as DNA: TGCAGTGGCAGACAGGAAGCCTACGAGCAGTACTTC. Translated, it gives CSGRQEAYEQYF.